This TCR beta chain appears in the sequencing data of a study of blood T cell repertoires in COVID-19. Two negative PCRs, clearance, or symptom resolution were required of recovered Cohort 3 donors. As processed by the authors: Scientists estimated how many nucleated cells there were by amplifying reference gene primers. The data were produced by immunoSEQ multiplex PCR, yet TCRdb's version contains in-frame clones alone and is incomplete. V, J and clone size reflect that table, while D and trimming were determined from the DNA. The sample shows around 300,000 clones, about 88% of them seen only once. The CDR3 covers 15 residues. CDR1 and CDR2 from the germline V gene are SNHLY and FYNNEI. V shed 2 bases and J shed 2 bases, with 12 bases lying between them.

The genes are TRBV2 and TRBJ2-5; no definite D call. Material for sequencing was PBMCs or T cells enriched from blood (not recorded which). The TCR originated in a woman in her 50s who had recovered from COVID-19. The CDR3 DNA follows: TGTGCCAGCAGTGAATTTTGGGCAGGACAAGAGACCCAGTACTTC. It is translated as CASSEFWAGQETQYF.